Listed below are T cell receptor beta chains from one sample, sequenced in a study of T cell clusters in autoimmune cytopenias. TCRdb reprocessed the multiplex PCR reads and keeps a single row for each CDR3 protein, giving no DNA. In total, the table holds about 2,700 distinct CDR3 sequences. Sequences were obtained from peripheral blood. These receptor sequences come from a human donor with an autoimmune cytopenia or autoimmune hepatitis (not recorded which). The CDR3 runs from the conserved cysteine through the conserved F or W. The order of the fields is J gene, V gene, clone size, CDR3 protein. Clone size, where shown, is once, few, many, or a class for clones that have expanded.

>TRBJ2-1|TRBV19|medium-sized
CASSIEGQGRHEQFF
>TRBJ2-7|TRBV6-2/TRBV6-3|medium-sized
CASSQSDVTYEQYF
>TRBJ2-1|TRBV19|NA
CASSLTSGRFYNEQFF
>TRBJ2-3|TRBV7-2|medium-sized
CASSEKIGTGGITDTQYF
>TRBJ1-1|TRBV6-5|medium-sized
CASNSGVSTEAFF
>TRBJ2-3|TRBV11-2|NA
CASSLAGEGDTQYF
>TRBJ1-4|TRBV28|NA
CASSIRGATNEKLFF
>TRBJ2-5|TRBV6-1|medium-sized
CASSTTLAGGETQYF
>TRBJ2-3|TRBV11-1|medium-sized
CASSLLAGPTDTQYF
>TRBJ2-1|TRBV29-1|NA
CSVEGLAGNEQFF
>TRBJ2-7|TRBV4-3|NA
CASSQTGTEQYF
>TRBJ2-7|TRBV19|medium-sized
CASSMTGARSSYEQYF
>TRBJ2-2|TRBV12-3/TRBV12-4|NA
CASRDDRGRWAGELFF
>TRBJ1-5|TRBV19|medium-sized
CASNRRDRGRGNSNQPQHF
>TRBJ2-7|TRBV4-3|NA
CASSQYLAGSYEQYF